Following are 6 T cell receptor beta chains from one sample sequenced in a study of T cells expressing NK-cell markers. TCRdb re-called the 5' RACE reads and gives one entry per CDR3 protein, without DNA. Its listing shows almost 450,000 distinct CDR3 sequences. The specimen sequenced was blood T cells: a sorted CD56 or NKG2C T cell subset, CD4+ or CD8+ T cells, or bulk PBMC T cells (not recorded which). These receptors were collected from a woman between 18 and 75 years old in good health.

The V and J genes are TRBV28 and TRBJ1-2. CDR1 and CDR2 from the germline V gene are MDHEN and SYDVKM. This CDR3 is 13 amino acids long. The CDR3 reads CASESSSSYGYTF.

The chain couples TRBV5-8 to TRBJ2-5; no DNA is available, so the TRBD2 call from TCRdb remains unchecked. CDR1 is SGHTS and CDR2 is YDEGEE in the germline V gene. The CDR3 extends over 16 amino acids. CDR3 region: CASSLPRWRGQETQYF.

The chain joins TRBV4-3 to TRBJ2-7; TCRdb proposes TRBD2, but this gene call is untestable without DNA. The CDR3 is 14 amino acids. Per the germline V gene, CDR1 is LGHNA and CDR2 is YSLEER. The CDR3: CASSHLRRGYEQYF.

This chain connects TRBV9 to TRBJ2-3; lacking DNA, the TRBD1 call made by TCRdb goes unchecked. Per germline, CDR1 SGDLS and CDR2 YYNGEE. The CDR3 sequence is 14 residues long. This CDR3 reads CASSGPQPQETQYF.

The rearrangement joins TRBV10-3 to TRBJ2-5; TCRdb reports TRBD2, a call that lacks DNA to check it against. The germline V gene has CDR1 ENHRY and CDR2 SYGVKD. CDR3 size: 15 residues. CDR3 protein: CAITSGTSGKETQYF.

The CDR3 reads CASTILGGGVRQPQHF. The chain has TRBV23-1 and TRBJ1-5; with no DNA, the TCRdb D assignment of TRBD1 cannot be verified. TRBV23-1 is known as an ORF, though its function is uncertain. The CDR3 is 16 residues long.